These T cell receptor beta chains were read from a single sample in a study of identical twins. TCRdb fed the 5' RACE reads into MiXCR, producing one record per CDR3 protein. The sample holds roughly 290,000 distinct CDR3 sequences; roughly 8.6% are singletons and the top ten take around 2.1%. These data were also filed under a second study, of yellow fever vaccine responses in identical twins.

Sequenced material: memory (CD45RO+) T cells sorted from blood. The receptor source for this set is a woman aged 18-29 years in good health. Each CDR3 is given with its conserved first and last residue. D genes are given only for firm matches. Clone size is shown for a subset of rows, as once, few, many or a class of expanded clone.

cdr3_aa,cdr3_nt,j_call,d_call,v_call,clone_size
CASSEEELTNTGELFF,TGTGCCAGCAGTGAAGAGGAGCTAACGAACACCGGGGAGCTGTTTTTT,TRBJ2-2,-,TRBV2,-
CASIQGDPGTGEAFF,TGTGCCAGCATTCAAGGGGACCCTGGAACCGGTGAAGCTTTCTTT,TRBJ1-1,-,TRBV21-1,few
CASSLVMLAGGTYNEQFF,TGCGCCAGCAGCCTGGTGATGTTAGCGGGGGGGACCTACAATGAGCAGTTCTTC,TRBJ2-1,TRBD2,TRBV5-1,-
CASSSGTGSRGYGYTF,TGTGCCAGCAGCTCCGGGACAGGGAGCAGGGGCTATGGCTACACCTTC,TRBJ1-2,TRBD1,TRBV5-5,many
CASSQEVFGETGVYGYTF,TGTGCCAGCAGCCAAGAGGTATTCGGGGAGACAGGAGTCTATGGCTACACCTTC,TRBJ1-2,-,TRBV4-2,-
CASVPSGEYTGELFF,TGCGCCAGCGTCCCTAGCGGGGAATACACCGGGGAGCTGTTTTTT,TRBJ2-2,TRBD2,TRBV5-1,many
CSALRGGAGLTDTQYF,TGCAGCGCCCTACGGGGGGGCGCGGGCTTGACAGATACGCAGTATTTT,TRBJ2-3,TRBD2,TRBV29-1,-
CASSLSSQGSPLHF,TGTGCCAGCAGCTTATCTTCACAGGGATCACCCCTCCACTTT,TRBJ1-6,-,TRBV7-3,many
CASSGTSLAHEQFF,TGTGCCAGCAGCGGGACTAGCTTGGCGCATGAGCAGTTCTTC,TRBJ2-1,TRBD2,TRBV2,-
CASSRGDGSSYNEQFF,TGCGCCAGCAGCCGCGGGGACGGATCCTCCTACAATGAGCAGTTCTTC,TRBJ2-1,-,TRBV5-1,many
CSVEGWTGGYTF,TGCAGCGTTGAGGGGTGGACGGGAGGCTACACCTTC,TRBJ1-2,-,TRBV29-1,many
CASGGPEAFF,TGTGCTTCGGGGGGTCCCGAAGCTTTCTTT,TRBJ1-1,-,TRBV6-1,-
CASSEGGEGKATQYF,TGTGCCAGCAGTGAAGGGGGAGAGGGGAAAGCGACCCAGTACTTC,TRBJ2-5,-,TRBV6-1,few
CATSVAGSGEQFF,TGTGCCACCTCGGTAGCGGGAAGTGGTGAGCAGTTCTTC,TRBJ2-1,TRBD2,TRBV15,many
CASSPRFGGETQYF,TGTGCCAGCTCCCCTCGTTTTGGGGGGGAGACCCAGTACTTC,TRBJ2-5,-,TRBV2,many
CASRVAGTGVYGYTF,TGTGCCAGCAGGGTGGCGGGGACAGGAGTCTATGGCTACACCTTC,TRBJ1-2,TRBD1,TRBV28,few
CASKSGADSPLHF,TGCGCCAGCAAATCAGGGGCAGACTCACCCCTCCACTTT,TRBJ1-6,-,TRBV10-2,few
CSVGQATGRQETQYF,TGCAGCGTTGGACAGGCGACAGGGAGACAAGAGACCCAGTACTTC,TRBJ2-5,TRBD1,TRBV29-1,few
CASGPGQGAVGGELFF,TGTGCCAGCGGGCCAGGACAGGGGGCTGTTGGCGGGGAGCTGTTTTTT,TRBJ2-2,TRBD1,TRBV12-3/TRBV12-4,many
CASKVEPTASTEAFF,TGCGCCAGCAAGGTGGAACCGACGGCATCCACTGAAGCTTTCTTT,TRBJ1-1,-,TRBV5-1,many
CATSDVDTSYNEQFF,TGTGCCACCAGTGATGTGGACACATCCTACAATGAGCAGTTCTTC,TRBJ2-1,-,TRBV24-1,many
CASSPRTGPRSRGTQYF,TGTGCCAGCAGTCCCCGGACAGGGCCCCGATCGAGGGGAACCCAGTACTTC,TRBJ2-5,TRBD1,TRBV27,few
CASSRSGTEAFF,TGTGCCAGCTCACGATCCGGCACTGAAGCTTTCTTT,TRBJ1-1,-,TRBV18,few
CSARALGTQNNEQFF,TGCAGTGCTAGAGCCCTAGGGACACAAAACAATGAGCAGTTCTTC,TRBJ2-1,-,TRBV20-1,few
CASSREPSGNTGTEAFF,TGCGCCAGCAGCCGCGAACCCTCTGGGAATACAGGGACTGAAGCTTTCTTT,TRBJ1-1,-,TRBV5-1,many
CASSQVGGGVAFF,TGTGCCAGCAGCCAAGTCGGTGGTGGGGTAGCTTTCTTT,TRBJ1-1,-,TRBV3-1,-
CASSYSGTPQNTGELFF,TGTGCCAGCAGTTACTCTGGGACACCACAGAACACCGGGGAGCTGTTTTTT,TRBJ2-2,-,TRBV6-5,many
CASSPTIGAGELFF,TGTGCCAGCTCACCCACCATCGGGGCCGGGGAGCTGTTTTTT,TRBJ2-2,-,TRBV18,few
CASSPGQGSPQGYTF,TGTGCCAGCAGCCCCGGACAGGGATCTCCGCAAGGCTACACCTTC,TRBJ1-2,TRBD1,TRBV7-9,many
CASSFPLAGGTDTQYF,TGTGCCAGCAGTTTCCCTCTAGCGGGGGGCACAGATACGCAGTATTTT,TRBJ2-3,TRBD2,TRBV28,-
CASSSSVGASNNEQFF,TGTGCCAGCAGCTCCTCTGTCGGAGCGTCAAACAATGAGCAGTTCTTC,TRBJ2-1,-,TRBV9,many
CASSYSITPGNEQFF,TGTGCCAGCAGTTACTCGATCACCCCAGGGAATGAGCAGTTCTTC,TRBJ2-1,-,TRBV6-5,many
CATASSDARDTQYF,TGTGCCACCGCATCTAGCGATGCGCGGGATACGCAGTATTTT,TRBJ2-3,-,TRBV10-3,few
CSARDFRLAGGSSYNEQFF,TGCAGTGCTAGAGATTTCCGGCTAGCGGGAGGGAGCTCCTACAATGAGCAGTTCTTC,TRBJ2-1,TRBD2,TRBV20-1,-
CASSLGDGPGLSPLHF,TGTGCCAGCAGCTTGGGGGACGGGCCGGGGCTTTCACCCCTCCACTTT,TRBJ1-6,-,TRBV5-4,-
CASSPRQSTYEQYF,TGTGCCAGCAGCCCTAGACAGTCCACCTACGAGCAGTACTTC,TRBJ2-7,-,TRBV6-1,few
CASSHQPTGLSIQYF,TGTGCCAGCAGCCATCAACCGACAGGGTTAAGCATTCAGTACTTC,TRBJ2-4,TRBD1,TRBV14,-
CASRSRTSGMETQYF,TGTGCCAGCAGATCGCGGACTAGCGGAATGGAGACCCAGTACTTC,TRBJ2-5,TRBD2,TRBV7-2,few
CASSPEGGFGTDTQYF,TGCGCCAGCAGCCCTGAGGGGGGGTTTGGCACAGATACGCAGTATTTT,TRBJ2-3,-,TRBV5-1,many
CASSPAGLTDTQYF,TGTGCCAGCTCACCTGCGGGACTTACAGATACGCAGTATTTT,TRBJ2-3,-,TRBV18,many
CATSRDERGGFGELFF,TGTGCCACCAGCAGAGACGAGCGGGGGGGCTTCGGGGAGCTGTTTTTT,TRBJ2-2,TRBD2,TRBV15,few
CASSQDPGPGLETQYF,TGTGCCAGCAGCCAAGACCCGGGGCCGGGTTTGGAGACCCAGTACTTC,TRBJ2-5,-,TRBV4-2,few